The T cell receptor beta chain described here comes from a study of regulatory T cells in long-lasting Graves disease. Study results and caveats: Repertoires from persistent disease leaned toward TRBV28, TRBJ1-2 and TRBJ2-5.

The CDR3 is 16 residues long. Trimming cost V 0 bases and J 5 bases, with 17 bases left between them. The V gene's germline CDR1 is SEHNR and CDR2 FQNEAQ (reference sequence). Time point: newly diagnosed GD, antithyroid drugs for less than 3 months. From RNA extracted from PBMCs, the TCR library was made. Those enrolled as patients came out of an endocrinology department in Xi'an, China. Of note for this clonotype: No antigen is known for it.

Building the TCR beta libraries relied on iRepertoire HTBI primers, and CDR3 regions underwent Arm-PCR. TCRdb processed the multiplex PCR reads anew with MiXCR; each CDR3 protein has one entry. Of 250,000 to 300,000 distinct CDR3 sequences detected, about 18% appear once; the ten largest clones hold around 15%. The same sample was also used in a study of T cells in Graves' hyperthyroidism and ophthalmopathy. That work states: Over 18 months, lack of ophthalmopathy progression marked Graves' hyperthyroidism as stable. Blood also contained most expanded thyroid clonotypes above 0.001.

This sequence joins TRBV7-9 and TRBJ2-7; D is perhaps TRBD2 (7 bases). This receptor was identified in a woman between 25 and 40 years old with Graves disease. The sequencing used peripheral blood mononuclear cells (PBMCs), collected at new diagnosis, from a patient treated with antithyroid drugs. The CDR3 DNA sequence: TGTGCCAGCAGCTTAGCTCCTAGGGGGGGTGAACACGAGCAGTACTTC. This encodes CASSLAPRGGEHEQYF.